The clone carrying this TCR beta chain was detected ten times or more. The antigen remains undetermined. This record belongs to a study of CD8+CD57+ T cells in acquired aplastic anemia. The study's findings and limits: With respect to CD8+ Simpson's diversity, patients and controls did not differ significantly. About 30 CD8+ CDR3 sequences occurred in both the patients and the controls.

TCR beta VDJ and CDR3 profiling used genomic DNA as template. TCRdb re-analysed the reads in MiXCR, keeping a single row per CDR3 protein. The sample yields 150,000 to 200,000 distinct CDR3 sequences, approximately 51% seen once. The germline V gene encodes CDR1 SGHAT and CDR2 FQDESV (reference sequence). The CDR3 length is 16 residues. Trimming removed 5 bases from V and 3 bases from J, with 17 bases in between. Sequencing was done on patients that had shown CD8+CD57+ cell expansion by flow cytometry. All patients had severe acquired aplastic anemia. Patients had not yet gotten any therapy when their blood was taken for sampling.

Sequenced sample: sorted CD4+, CD8+, or CD8+CD57+ T cells (not recorded which) from PBMCs. This TCR came from a human donor with aplastic anemia. The rearrangement uses TRBV11-1 and TRBJ1-3; D ambiguous. Written as DNA, the CDR3 is TGTGCCAGCAGCCTTCCCGGCCAGGTCCTTGGAAACACCATATATTTT. Translating it yields CASSLPGQVLGNTIYF.